This note documents a single T cell receptor beta chain sequence. What antigen it recognizes has not been identified. One base away there is no much larger clone; base qualities are not given. This entry belongs to a study of blood T cell repertoires in COVID-19 (dated by TCRdb to between 2020 and 2021). Some background on the complete study: The collaborator samples originated in the United States, Italy and Spain and spanned the acute and convalescent phases of COVID-19. The material from the prospective study consisted of cDNA or gDNA derived from T cells, B-cell-depleted T cells, or PBMCs. The dataset comprised deeply sampled blood TCRbeta repertoires from subjects exposed to, actively infected with, or recovered from COVID-19. The repertoires were made available in a free public database intended to serve as a resource for research on the immune response to SARS-CoV-2. Samples came from the ongoing ImmuneRACE study (first 160 participants) plus 1,254 subjects from 6 global collaborators. Nearly every sample came with metadata listing a de-identified subject ID, COVID-19 status, age in years and sex. Where available, HLA class I and class II types were taken from metadata supplied by the sample provider and were not determined by assay-based typing.

The study at large found these results: The quantity of clinical and demographic metadata differed by source and by participant and was supplied without curation.

In the prospective study, participants were roughly 18 to 100 years old, resided in fewer than 25 geographic areas of the United States, and were enrolled through a virtual design. Cohort assignment in the prospective study relied on participant-reported clinical history from a screening survey and a study questionnaire. Each participant in the prospective study had whole blood, serum and a nasopharyngeal or oropharyngeal swab collected by mobile phlebotomists. Over a roughly 2-month period, participants in the prospective study had the option of providing additional blood draws and questionnaires. Blood samples from the prospective study were shipped frozen or at room temperature prior to DNA extraction. The cysteine opens and the phenylalanine closes a CDR3 of 15 amino acids. Of the read, only the CDR3 DNA is kept; its 45 bases are in frame from base 1. Germline trimming amounts to 5 bases on V and 1 base on J, with 6 as the count of junction bases outside the gene matches. CDR1 and CDR2 are read off the germline V gene (reference sequence) as MNHEY and SMNVEV.

The immunoSEQ Assay, a bias-controlled multiplex PCR, was used to amplify TCRbeta CDR3 regions from genomic DNA. Concerning the study's data processing: Within the assay, amplification of reference gene primers was used to estimate how many nucleated cells each sample contained. To quantify the absolute abundance of each unique TCRbeta CDR3 rearrangement, sequence reads were collapsed and filtered. For each sample, productive Simpson clonality was calculated by taking the square root of Simpson's diversity index across productive rearrangements. In TCRdb, the immuneACCESS table is reduced to in-frame sequences with V and J assigned. These tables do not hold every clone; where another copy was compared, an unresolved V gene accounts for under half, and the others remain unexplained. That table furnishes V, J and clone size, whereas the DNA furnished D and trimming. The sample has around 280,000 clones on record, about 90% of them singletons. The ten biggest clones cover about 1.8% of the sample.

The sample taken for sequencing was PBMCs or T cells enriched from blood (not recorded which). The clonotype was recovered from a woman aged 18-29 years with acute COVID-19. The sequence links TRBV27 to TRBJ1-2, with 8 junctional bases fitting TRBD1. The CDR3 region reads CASSARQGSNYGYTF. The bases are TGTGCCAGCAGTGCCCGACAGGGGAGTAACTATGGCTACACCTTC.